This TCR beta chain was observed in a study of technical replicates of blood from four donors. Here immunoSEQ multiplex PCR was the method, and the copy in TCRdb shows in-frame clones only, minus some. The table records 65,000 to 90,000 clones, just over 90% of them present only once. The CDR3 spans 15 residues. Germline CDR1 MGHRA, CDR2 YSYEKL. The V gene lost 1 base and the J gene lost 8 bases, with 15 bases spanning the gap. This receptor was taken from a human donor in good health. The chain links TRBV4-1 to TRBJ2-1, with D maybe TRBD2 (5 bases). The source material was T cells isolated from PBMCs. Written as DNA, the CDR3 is TGCGCCAGCAGCCAAGTTCTAGCCAGCCGCGATGAGCAGTTCTTC. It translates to CASSQVLASRDEQFF.